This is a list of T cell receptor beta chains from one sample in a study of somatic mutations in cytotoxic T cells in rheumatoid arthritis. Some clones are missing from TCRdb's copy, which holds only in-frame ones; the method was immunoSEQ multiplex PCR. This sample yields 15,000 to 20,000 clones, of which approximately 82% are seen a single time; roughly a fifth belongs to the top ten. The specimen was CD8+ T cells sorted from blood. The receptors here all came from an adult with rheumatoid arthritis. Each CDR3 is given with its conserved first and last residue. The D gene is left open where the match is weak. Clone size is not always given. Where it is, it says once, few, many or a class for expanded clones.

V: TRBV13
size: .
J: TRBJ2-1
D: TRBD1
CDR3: CASSLAQGAINEQFF
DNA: TGTGCCAGCAGCTTAGCACAGGGGGCCATCAATGAGCAGTTCTTC

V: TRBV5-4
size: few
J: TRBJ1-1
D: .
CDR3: CASSLEAGLNTEAFF
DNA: TGTGCCAGCAGCTTGGAGGCAGGACTGAACACTGAAGCTTTCTTT

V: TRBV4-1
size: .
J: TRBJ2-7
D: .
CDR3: CASSLQVFDSSYEQYF
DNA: TGCGCCAGCAGCCTCCAAGTGTTCGACAGCTCCTACGAGCAGTACTTC

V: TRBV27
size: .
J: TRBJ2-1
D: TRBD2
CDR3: CASRWTSGTYNEQFF
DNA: TGTGCCAGCAGATGGACTAGCGGGACCTACAATGAGCAGTTCTTC

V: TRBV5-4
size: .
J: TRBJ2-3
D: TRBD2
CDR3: CASSLMTSGTDTQYF
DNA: TGTGCCAGCAGCTTGATGACTAGCGGCACAGATACGCAGTATTTT

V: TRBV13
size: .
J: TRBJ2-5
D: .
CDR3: CASSFADEETQYF
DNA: TGTGCCAGCAGCTTCGCGGATGAAGAGACCCAGTACTTC

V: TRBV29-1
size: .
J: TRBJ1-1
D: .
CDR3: CSSWGTEAFF
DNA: TGCAGTTCCTGGGGGACTGAAGCTTTCTTT

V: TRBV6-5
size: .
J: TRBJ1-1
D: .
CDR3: CASSYSSGLTTEAFF
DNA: TGTGCCAGCAGTTACTCTTCAGGGCTGACGACTGAAGCTTTCTTT

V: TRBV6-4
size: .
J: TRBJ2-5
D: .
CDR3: CAEQETQYF
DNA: TGTGCCGAACAAGAGACCCAGTACTTC

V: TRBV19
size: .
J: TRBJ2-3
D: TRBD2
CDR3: CASSIMGLAGTDTQYF
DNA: TGTGCCAGTAGTATAATGGGACTAGCGGGAACAGATACGCAGTATTTT

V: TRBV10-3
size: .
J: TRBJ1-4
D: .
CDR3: CAISVREGTNEKLFF
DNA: TGTGCCATCAGTGTACGAGAGGGAACTAATGAAAAACTGTTTTTT

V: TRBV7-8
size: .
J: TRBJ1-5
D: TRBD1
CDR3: CASSPGTGGNQPQHF
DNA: TGTGCCAGCAGCCCGGGGACAGGGGGGAACCAGCCCCAGCATTTT

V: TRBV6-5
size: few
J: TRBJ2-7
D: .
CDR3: CASSPGHGSYEQYF
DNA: TGTGCCAGCAGTCCGGGACACGGGTCGTACGAGCAGTACTTC

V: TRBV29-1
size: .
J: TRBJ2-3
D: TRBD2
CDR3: CSGKPIKTSGVPTDTQYF
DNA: TGCAGCGGAAAACCCATTAAGACTAGCGGAGTACCAACAGATACGCAGTATTTT

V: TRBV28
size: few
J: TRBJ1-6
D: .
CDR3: CASTPGAEINSPLHF
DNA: TGTGCCAGCACCCCTGGGGCAGAGATTAATTCACCCCTCCACTTT

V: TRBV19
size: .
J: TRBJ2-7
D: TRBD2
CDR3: CASSMGGRSYYEQYF
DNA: TGTGCCAGTAGTATGGGCGGGAGGAGCTACTACGAGCAGTACTTC

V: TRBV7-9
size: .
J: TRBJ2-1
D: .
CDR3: CASSSLAGEQFF
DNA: TGTGCCAGCAGTTCTTTGGCCGGTGAGCAGTTCTTC

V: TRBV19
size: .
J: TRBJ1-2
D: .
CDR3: CASSIDPGTPGAGYGYTF
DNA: TGTGCCAGTAGTATAGACCCGGGGACTCCCGGCGCGGGCTATGGCTACACCTTC

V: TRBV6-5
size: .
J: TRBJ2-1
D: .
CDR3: CASSYSMGGIYNEQFF
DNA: TGTGCCAGCAGTTACTCGATGGGGGGAATCTACAATGAGCAGTTCTTC

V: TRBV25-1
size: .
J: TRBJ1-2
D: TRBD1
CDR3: CASSDRQGAGYGYTF
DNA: TGTGCCAGCAGTGACCGACAGGGGGCGGGCTATGGCTACACCTTC

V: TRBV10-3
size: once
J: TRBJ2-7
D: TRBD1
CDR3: CAISVNNRGLSYEQYF
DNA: TGTGCCATCAGTGTAAATAACAGGGGATTATCCTACGAGCAGTACTTC

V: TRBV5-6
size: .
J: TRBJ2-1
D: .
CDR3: CASSLVPAVGHEQFF
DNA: TGTGCCAGCAGCTTGGTTCCCGCCGTGGGGCATGAGCAGTTCTTC

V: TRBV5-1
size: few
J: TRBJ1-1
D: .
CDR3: CASSLDSPRYAEAFF
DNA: TGCGCCAGCAGCTTGGACAGTCCTAGGTATGCTGAAGCTTTCTTT

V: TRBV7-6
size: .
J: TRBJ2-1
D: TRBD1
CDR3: CASSPGTAKYNEQFF
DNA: TGTGCCAGCAGCCCCGGGACAGCTAAATACAATGAGCAGTTCTTC

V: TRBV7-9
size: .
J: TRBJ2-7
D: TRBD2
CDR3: CASSTSGASSYEQYF
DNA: TGTGCCAGCAGCACTAGCGGGGCAAGCTCCTACGAGCAGTACTTC

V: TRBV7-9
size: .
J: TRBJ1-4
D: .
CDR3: CASSTANNEKLFF
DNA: TGTGCCAGCTCGACAGCGAATAATGAAAAACTGTTTTTT

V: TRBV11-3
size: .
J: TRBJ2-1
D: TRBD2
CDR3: CASSLELAVNNEQFF
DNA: TGTGCCAGCAGCTTAGAACTAGCGGTGAACAATGAGCAGTTCTTC

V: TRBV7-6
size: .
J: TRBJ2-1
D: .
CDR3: CASSLIYNEQFF
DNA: TGTGCCAGCAGCCTGATCTACAATGAGCAGTTCTTC

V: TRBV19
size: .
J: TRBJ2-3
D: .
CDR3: CASSYPVGAEDTQYF
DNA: TGTGCCAGTAGTTATCCAGTCGGGGCGGAGGATACGCAGTATTTT

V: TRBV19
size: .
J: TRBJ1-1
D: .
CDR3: CASSTGMNTEAFF
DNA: TGTGCCAGTAGTACAGGGATGAACACTGAAGCTTTCTTT

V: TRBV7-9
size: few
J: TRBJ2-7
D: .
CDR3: CASGSDTSSYEQYF
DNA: TGTGCCAGCGGATCAGACACGAGCTCCTACGAGCAGTACTTC

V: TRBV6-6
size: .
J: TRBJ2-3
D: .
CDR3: CASSEDSYTQYF
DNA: TGTGCCAGCAGCGAAGACAGTTATACGCAGTATTTT

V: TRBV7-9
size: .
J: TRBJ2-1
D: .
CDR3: CASTRTDSYNEQFF
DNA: TGTGCCAGCACCCGGACAGATTCCTACAATGAGCAGTTCTTC

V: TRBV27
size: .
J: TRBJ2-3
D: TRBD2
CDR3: CASSLVSGDTDTQYF
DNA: TGTGCCAGCAGTTTAGTTAGCGGGGACACAGATACGCAGTATTTT

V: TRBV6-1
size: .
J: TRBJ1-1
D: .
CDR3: CASSELPTEAFF
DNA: TGTGCCAGCAGTGAACTGCCCACTGAAGCTTTCTTT

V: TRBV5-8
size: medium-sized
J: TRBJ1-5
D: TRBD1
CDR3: CASSRTGDWPQHF
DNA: TGTGCCAGCAGCAGGACAGGGGACTGGCCCCAGCATTTT

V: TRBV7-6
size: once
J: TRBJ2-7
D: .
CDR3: CASSLGTPPAYEQYF
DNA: TGTGCCAGCAGCCTGGGGACACCCCCGGCCTACGAGCAGTACTTC

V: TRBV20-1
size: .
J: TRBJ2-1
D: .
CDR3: CSANYNEQFF
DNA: TGCAGTGCTAATTACAATGAGCAGTTCTTC

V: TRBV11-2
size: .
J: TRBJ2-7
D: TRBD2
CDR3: CASSLDRSAGDNEQYF
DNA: TGTGCCAGCAGCTTAGATCGATCAGCGGGAGACAACGAGCAGTACTTC

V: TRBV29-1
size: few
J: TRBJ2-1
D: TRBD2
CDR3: CSVPWGGSYNEQFF
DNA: TGCAGCGTTCCATGGGGGGGCTCCTACAATGAGCAGTTCTTC

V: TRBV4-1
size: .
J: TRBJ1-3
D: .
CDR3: CASSPVTGNTIYF
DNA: TGCGCCAGCAGCCCAGTTACTGGAAACACCATATATTTT

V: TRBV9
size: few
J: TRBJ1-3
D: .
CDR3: CASSAYRGVSGNTIYF
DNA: TGTGCCAGCAGCGCCTACAGAGGGGTTTCTGGAAACACCATATATTTT

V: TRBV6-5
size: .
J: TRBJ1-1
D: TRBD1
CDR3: CASSRDRGTEAFF
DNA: TGTGCCAGCAGTAGAGACAGGGGCACTGAAGCTTTCTTT

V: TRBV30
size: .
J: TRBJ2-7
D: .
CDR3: CAWGDSNSYEQYF
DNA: TGTGCCTGGGGTGACAGCAACTCCTACGAGCAGTACTTC

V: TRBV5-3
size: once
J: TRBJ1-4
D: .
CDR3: CARSLSSTAPREKLFF
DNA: TGTGCCAGAAGCTTATCTAGCACTGCCCCAAGGGAAAAACTGTTTTTT

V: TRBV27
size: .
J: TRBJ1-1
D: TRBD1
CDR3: CASSLTGGMVNTEAFF
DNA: TGTGCCAGCAGTTTGACAGGGGGCATGGTGAACACTGAAGCTTTCTTT

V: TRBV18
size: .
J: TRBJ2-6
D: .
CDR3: CAIHTSEQTNSGANVLTF
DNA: TGTGCCATCCACACCTCGGAACAAACCAACTCTGGGGCCAACGTCCTGACTTTC

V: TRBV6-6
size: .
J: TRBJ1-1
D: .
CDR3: CASSYSGKAFF
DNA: TGTGCCAGCAGTTACTCAGGAAAAGCTTTCTTT

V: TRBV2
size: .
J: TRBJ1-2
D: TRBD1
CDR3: CASSSGTESYGYTF
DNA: TGTGCCAGCAGTTCCGGGACAGAAAGTTATGGCTACACCTTC

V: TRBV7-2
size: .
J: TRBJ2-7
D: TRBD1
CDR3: CASSAGTATEQYF
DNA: TGTGCCAGCAGCGCAGGGACAGCGACTGAGCAGTACTTC

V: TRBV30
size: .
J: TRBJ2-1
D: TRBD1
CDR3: CAWSVGDRGHREQFF
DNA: TGTGCCTGGAGTGTAGGGGACAGGGGGCATCGGGAGCAGTTCTTC

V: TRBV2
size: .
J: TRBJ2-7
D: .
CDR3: CASTKGVSYEQYF
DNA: TGTGCCAGCACGAAAGGGGTCTCCTACGAGCAGTACTTC

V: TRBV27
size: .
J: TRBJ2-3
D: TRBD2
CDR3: CASSWGLAGGMPDTQYF
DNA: TGTGCCAGCAGTTGGGGACTAGCGGGGGGCATGCCAGATACGCAGTATTTT

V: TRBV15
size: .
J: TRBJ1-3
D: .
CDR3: CATSPHRGGGNTIYF
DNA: TGTGCTACCAGCCCTCATCGGGGAGGTGGGAACACCATATATTTT

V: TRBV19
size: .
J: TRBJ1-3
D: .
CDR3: CASSIDPRSFSGNTIYF
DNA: TGTGCCAGTAGTATAGATCCGAGGTCCTTCTCTGGAAACACCATATATTTT

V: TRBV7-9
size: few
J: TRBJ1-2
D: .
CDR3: CASSLVAGGEGYTF
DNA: TGTGCCAGCAGCTTAGTGGCCGGGGGGGAAGGCTACACCTTC

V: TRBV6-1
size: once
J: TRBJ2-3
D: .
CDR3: CASRLPLPDTQYF
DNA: TGTGCCAGCAGGTTACCCCTTCCAGATACGCAGTATTTT

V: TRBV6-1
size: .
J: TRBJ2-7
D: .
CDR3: CASSEERRIHF
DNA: TGTGCCAGCAGTGAAGAGCGGAGGATTCACTTC

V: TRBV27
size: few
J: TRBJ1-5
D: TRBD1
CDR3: CASRYTGGDRNQPQHF
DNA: TGTGCCAGCAGATACACAGGGGGCGATCGAAATCAGCCCCAGCATTTT